The clone carrying this TCR beta chain was seen ten or more times. CDR3 size: 15 residues. With 3 bases clipped from V and 6 bases from J, the junction kept 3 bases outside the gene matches. Per germline, CDR1 KGHSH and CDR2 LQKENI. The data are from a study of early T cells in non-severe SARS-CoV-2 infection. Via MiXCR, TCRdb re-called the 5' RACE reads, giving one row per CDR3 protein. The sample lists roughly 51,000 distinct CDR3 sequences, under 7% seen once, with roughly 2.8% in the top ten. V usage is TRBV18 and J usage is TRBJ2-4, with 12 bases that match TRBD1. The sample was whole blood, taken at baseline. The sequence derives from an adult who was a healthcare worker with PCR-confirmed SARS-CoV-2 infection or an uninfected control (not recorded which). CDR3 DNA sequence: TGTGCCAGCTCACCGGGACAGGGGGCGGCAAACATTCAGTACTTC. It yields the protein CASSPGQGAANIQYF.